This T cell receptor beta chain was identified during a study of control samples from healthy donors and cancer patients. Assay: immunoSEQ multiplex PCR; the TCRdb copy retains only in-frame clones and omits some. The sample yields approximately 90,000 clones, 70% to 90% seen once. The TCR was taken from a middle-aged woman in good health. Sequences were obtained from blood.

The CDR3 sequence is CASSSRDSNNEKLFF. The DNA for the CDR3 is TGTGCCAGCAGCTCCCGGGACTCCAATAATGAAAAACTGTTTTTT. The chain combines TRBV11-3 with TRBJ1-4; D is possibly TRBD1 (5 bases). Germline CDR1 and CDR2: SGHNT and YENEEA. Trimming cost V 4 bases and J 4 bases, with 13 bases left between them. This CDR3 has 15 amino acids.